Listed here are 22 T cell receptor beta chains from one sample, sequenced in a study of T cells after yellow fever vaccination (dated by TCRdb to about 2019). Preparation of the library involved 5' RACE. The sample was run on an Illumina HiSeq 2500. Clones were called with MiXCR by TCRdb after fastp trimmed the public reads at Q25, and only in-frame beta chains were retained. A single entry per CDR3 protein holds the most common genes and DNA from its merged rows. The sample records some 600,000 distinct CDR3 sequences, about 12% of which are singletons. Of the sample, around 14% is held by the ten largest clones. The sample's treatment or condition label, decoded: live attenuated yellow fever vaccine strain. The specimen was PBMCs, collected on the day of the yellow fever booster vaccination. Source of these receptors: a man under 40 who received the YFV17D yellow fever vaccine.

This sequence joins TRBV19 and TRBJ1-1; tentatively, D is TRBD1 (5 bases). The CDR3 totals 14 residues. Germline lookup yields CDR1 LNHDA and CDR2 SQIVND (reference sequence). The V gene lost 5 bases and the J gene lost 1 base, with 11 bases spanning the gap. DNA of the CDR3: TGTGCCAGTAGTTCACAGGTGACGAACACTGAAGCTTTCTTT. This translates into CASSSQVTNTEAFF.

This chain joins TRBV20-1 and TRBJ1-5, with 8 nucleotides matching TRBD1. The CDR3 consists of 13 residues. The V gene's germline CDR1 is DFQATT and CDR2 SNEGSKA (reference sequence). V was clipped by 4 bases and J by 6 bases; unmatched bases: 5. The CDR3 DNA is TGCAGTGCTAATCAGGGGGCGGGTCAGCCCCAGCATTTT. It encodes CSANQGAGQPQHF.

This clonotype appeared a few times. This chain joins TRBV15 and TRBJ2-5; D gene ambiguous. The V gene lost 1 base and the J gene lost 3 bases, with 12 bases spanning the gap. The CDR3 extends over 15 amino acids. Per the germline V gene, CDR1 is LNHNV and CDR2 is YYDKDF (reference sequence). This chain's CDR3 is CATSRVYQDEETQYF. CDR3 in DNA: TGTGCCACCAGCAGAGTTTACCAAGACGAAGAGACCCAGTACTTC. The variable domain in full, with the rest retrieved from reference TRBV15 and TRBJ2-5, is DAMVIQNPRYQVTQFGKPVTLSCSQTLNHNVMYWYQQKSSQAPKLLFHYYDKDFNNEADTPDNFQSRRPNTSFCFLDIRSPGLGDTAMYLCATSRVYQDEETQYFGPGTRLLVL.

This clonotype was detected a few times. The CDR3 region is CASSVSQGETQYF. DNA of the CDR3: TGTGCCAGCAGCGTATCCCAAGGGGAGACCCAGTACTTC. The chain links TRBV9 to TRBJ2-5; D unresolved. CDR1 SGDLS and CDR2 YYNGEE come from the germline V gene. CDR3 length: 13 amino acids. The V end lost 1 base, the J end lost 5 bases, and 9 bases lay between the germline ends.

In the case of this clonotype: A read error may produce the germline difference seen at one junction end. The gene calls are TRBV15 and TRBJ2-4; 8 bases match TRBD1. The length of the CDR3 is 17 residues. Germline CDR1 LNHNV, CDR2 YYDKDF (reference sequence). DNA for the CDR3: TGTGTCACCAGCAGACCCGCTGGGACAGGCCATCAAAACATTCAGTACTTC. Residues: CVTSRPAGTGHQNIQYF.

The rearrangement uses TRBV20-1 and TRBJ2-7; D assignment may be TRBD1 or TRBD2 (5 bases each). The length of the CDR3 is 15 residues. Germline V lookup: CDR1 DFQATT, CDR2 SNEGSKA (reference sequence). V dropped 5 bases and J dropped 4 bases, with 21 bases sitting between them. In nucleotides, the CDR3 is TGCAGTGCTGAGATACCGGGACGGCGTTTTTACGAGCAGTACTTC. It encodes CSAEIPGRRFYEQYF.

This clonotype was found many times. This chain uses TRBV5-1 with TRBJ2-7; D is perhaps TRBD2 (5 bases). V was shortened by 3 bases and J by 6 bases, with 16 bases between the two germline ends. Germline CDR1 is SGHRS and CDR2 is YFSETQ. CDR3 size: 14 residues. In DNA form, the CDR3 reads TGCGCCAGCAGCTCGGGAACGGACCGAGGCGAGCAGTACTTC. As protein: CASSSGTDRGEQYF.

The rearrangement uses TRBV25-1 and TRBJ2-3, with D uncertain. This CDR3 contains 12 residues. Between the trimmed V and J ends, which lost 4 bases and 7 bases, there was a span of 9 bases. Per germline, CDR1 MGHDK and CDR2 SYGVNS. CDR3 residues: CASSGGDYTQYF. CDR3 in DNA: TGTGCCAGCAGTGGAGGCGACTATACGCAGTATTTT.

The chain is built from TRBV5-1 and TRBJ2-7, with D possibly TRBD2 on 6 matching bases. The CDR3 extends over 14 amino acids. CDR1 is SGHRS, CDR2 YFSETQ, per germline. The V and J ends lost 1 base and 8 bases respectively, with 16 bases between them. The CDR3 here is CASSLRERVGKQYF. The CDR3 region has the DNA TGCGCCAGCAGCTTGCGGGAGAGGGTGGGCAAGCAGTACTTC.

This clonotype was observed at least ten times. CDR3 DNA sequence: TGCAGTGCCCACCGTGCCGAGGCCCGGGGTGAGCAGTTCTTC. Amino acid sequence: CSAHRAEARGEQFF. This rearrangement joins TRBV20-1 to TRBJ2-1; D is perhaps TRBD2 (5 bases). The CDR3 has 14 residues. Germline CDR1 and CDR2: DFQATT and SNEGSKA (reference sequence). Trimming pared 6 bases from V and 9 bases from J, leaving 21 bases between.

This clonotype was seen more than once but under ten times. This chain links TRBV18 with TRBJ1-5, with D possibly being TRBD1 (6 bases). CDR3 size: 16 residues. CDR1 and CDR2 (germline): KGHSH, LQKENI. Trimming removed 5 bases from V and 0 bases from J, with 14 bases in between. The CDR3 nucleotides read TGTGCCAGCTCATACCTAGACAGGAATAGCAATCAGCCCCAGCATTTT. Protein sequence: CASSYLDRNSNQPQHF.

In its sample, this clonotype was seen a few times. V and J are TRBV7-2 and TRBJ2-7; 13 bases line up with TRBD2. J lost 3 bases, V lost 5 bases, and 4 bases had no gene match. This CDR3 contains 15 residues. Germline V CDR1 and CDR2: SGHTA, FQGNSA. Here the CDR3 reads CASSTRTSGSYEQYF. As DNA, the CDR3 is TGTGCCAGCAGCACCCGGACTAGCGGGAGCTACGAGCAGTACTTC.

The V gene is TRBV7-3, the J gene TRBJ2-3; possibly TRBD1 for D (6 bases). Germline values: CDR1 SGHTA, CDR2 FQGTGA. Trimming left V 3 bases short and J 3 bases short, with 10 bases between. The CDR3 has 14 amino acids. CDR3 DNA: TGTGCCAGCAGCTTCACAGGGAAGACAGATACGCAGTATTTT. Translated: CASSFTGKTDTQYF.

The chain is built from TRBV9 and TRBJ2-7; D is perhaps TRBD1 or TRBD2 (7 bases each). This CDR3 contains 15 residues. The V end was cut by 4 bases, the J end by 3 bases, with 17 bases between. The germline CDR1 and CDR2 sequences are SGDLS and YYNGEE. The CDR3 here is CASSWGGDRVYEQYF. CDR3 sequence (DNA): TGTGCCAGCAGCTGGGGGGGGGACAGAGTCTACGAGCAGTACTTC.

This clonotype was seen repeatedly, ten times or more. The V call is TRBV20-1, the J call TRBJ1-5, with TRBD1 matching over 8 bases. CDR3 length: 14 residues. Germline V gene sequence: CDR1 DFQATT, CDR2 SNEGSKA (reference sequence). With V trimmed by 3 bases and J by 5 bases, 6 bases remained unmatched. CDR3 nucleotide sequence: TGCAGTGCTAGCCCGGACAGGGCGGATCAGCCCCAGCATTTT. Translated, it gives CSASPDRADQPQHF.

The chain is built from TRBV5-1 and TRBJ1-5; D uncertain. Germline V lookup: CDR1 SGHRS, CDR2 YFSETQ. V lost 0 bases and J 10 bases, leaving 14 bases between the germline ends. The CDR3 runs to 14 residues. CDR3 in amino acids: CASSLGDTFSPQHF. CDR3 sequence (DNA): TGCGCCAGCAGCTTGGGTGACACATTTAGTCCCCAGCATTTT.

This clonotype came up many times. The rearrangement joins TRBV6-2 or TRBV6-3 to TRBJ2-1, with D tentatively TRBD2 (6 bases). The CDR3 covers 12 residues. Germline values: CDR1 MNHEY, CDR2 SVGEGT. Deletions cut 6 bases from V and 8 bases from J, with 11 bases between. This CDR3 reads CASRTWGDEQFF. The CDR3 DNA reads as TGTGCCAGCAGAACTTGGGGGGATGAGCAGTTCTTC.

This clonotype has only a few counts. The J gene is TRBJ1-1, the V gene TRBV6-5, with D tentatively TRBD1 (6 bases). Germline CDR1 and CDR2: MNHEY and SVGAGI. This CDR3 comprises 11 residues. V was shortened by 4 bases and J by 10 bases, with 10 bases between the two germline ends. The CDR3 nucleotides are TGTGCCAGCAGTTCCTTGGGGGCAGCTTTCTTT. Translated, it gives CASSSLGAAFF.

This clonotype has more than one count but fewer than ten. The CDR3 reads CASSQVAFRVPSRDVSYEQYF. The CDR3 nucleotides are TGTGCCAGCAGCCAAGTGGCCTTCAGGGTACCTTCTCGGGACGTCTCCTACGAGCAGTACTTC. The gene calls are TRBV14 and TRBJ2-7; D possibly matches TRBD1 or TRBD2 (5 bases each). The CDR3 is 21 amino acids. The germline gives CDR1 SGHDN, CDR2 FVKESK. Trimming left V 1 base short and J 0 bases short, with 28 bases between.

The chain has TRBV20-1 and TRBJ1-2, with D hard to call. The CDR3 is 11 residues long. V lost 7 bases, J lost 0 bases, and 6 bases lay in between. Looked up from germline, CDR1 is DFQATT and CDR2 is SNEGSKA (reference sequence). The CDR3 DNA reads TGCAGTGTCCTGGCTAACTATGGCTACACCTTC. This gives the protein CSVLANYGYTF.

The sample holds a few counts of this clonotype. CDR3 DNA: TGTGCCAACCCCTGGCGGGATAGCTCCTACGAGCAGTACTTC. Translating it yields CANPWRDSSYEQYF. The rearrangement uses TRBV21-1 and TRBJ2-7; the table gives TRBD2 as D, unverified against the DNA. TRBV21-1 is shown as a pseudogene. The CDR3 has 14 amino acids.

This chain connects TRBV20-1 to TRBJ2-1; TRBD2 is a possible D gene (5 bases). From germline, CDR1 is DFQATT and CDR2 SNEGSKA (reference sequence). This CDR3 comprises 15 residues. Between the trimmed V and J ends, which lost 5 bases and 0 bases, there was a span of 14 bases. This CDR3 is CSAARSGSSYNEQFF. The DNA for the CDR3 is TGCAGTGCTGCGAGAAGCGGAAGCTCCTACAATGAGCAGTTCTTC.